Below are 19 T cell receptor beta chains sequenced from a single sample in a study of T cell repertoires in cytomegalovirus infection. TCRdb redid the calling of the reads with MiXCR, one entry per CDR3 protein. The top ten hold roughly a quarter of the sample, which has 500,000 or so distinct CDR3 sequences, more than 15% seen once. The sample was CD8+ T cells from PBMCs. The receptors were gathered from a human donor in good health (CMV status not recorded). Some clones in this sample may be carry-over from other donors' samples.

The chain joins TRBV19 to TRBJ2-1; the match to TRBD2 covers 12 bases. The CDR3 is 14 amino acids. Germline CDR1 LNHDA, CDR2 SQIVND (reference sequence). V lost 8 bases to trimming and J lost 5 bases; unmatched junction nucleotides: 4. Written as DNA, the CDR3 is TGTGCCAGTCGACTAGCGGGAGAACACAATGAGCAGTTCTTC. This gives the protein CASRLAGEHNEQFF.

This clonotype has at least ten counts. The V and J genes are TRBV19 and TRBJ1-4; 7 bases are a match to TRBD1. The CDR3 runs 19 residues. The J segment lost 6 bases and the V segment lost 5 bases, leaving 21 bases of the junction unmatched. Looked up from germline, CDR1 is LNHDA and CDR2 is SQIVND (reference sequence). The CDR3 is CASSAYRIGTAEGDEKLFF. For the CDR3, the DNA is TGTGCCAGTAGTGCCTACAGAATTGGGACAGCCGAGGGTGATGAAAAACTGTTTTTT.

This clonotype was detected a few times. The rearrangement links TRBV28 to TRBJ2-3, with D perhaps TRBD1 (5 bases). The germline gives CDR1 MDHEN, CDR2 SYDVKM. The germline V and J ends were trimmed by 5 bases and 3 bases, with 18 bases remaining between them. The CDR3 extends over 16 amino acids. For the CDR3, the DNA is TGTGCCAGCAGTCGTATCGACAGCGATGGGACAGATACGCAGTATTTT. Translated, it gives CASSRIDSDGTDTQYF.

V usage is TRBV28 and J usage is TRBJ1-5; no clear D. Per germline, CDR1 MDHEN and CDR2 SYDVKM. The CDR3 loop spans 15 amino acids. V was cut by 1 base and J by 7 bases, with 14 bases left in between. In nucleotides, the CDR3 is TGTGCCAGCAGTTTATTCCGAGGCCTGGGACAGCCCCAGCATTTT. Translated, it gives CASSLFRGLGQPQHF.

This clonotype was counted only a few times. The gene calls are TRBV11-2 and TRBJ1-6; 8 bases fit TRBD1. With V trimmed by 0 bases and J by 3 bases, 7 bases remained unmatched. In germline, CDR1 is SGHAT, CDR2 FQNNGV. The CDR3 length is 18 residues. Written as DNA, the CDR3 is TGTGCCAGCAGCTTAGACCTCGACAGGGGCGTCTATAATTCACCCCTCCACTTT. It specifies CASSLDLDRGVYNSPLHF.

V is TRBV9 and J is TRBJ2-7; unclear D gene. The CDR3 covers 16 residues. Germline values: CDR1 SGDLS, CDR2 YYNGEE. V was clipped by 0 bases and J by 2 bases, with 15 bases between them. This CDR3 reads CASSVGRSTSPYEQYF. The CDR3 DNA reads TGTGCCAGCAGCGTAGGTCGCAGCACCTCACCCTACGAGCAGTACTTC.

This clonotype has at least ten counts. This chain joins TRBV15 and TRBJ1-1; D is perhaps TRBD1 (5 bases). The V gene lost 6 bases and the J gene lost 0 bases, with 11 bases spanning the gap. CDR3 length: 14 residues. CDR1 and CDR2 from the germline V gene are LNHNV and YYDKDF (reference sequence). CDR3 sequence reads: CATRPAGVNTEAFF. CDR3 nucleotide sequence: TGTGCCACCAGACCAGCGGGGGTGAACACTGAAGCTTTCTTT.

The V gene is TRBV27, the J gene TRBJ2-7, with 9 bases aligning to TRBD2. Germline CDR1 reads MNHEY; CDR2 reads SMNVEV (reference sequence). J lost 2 bases, V lost 5 bases, and 7 bases had no gene match. The CDR3 extends over 15 amino acids. CDR3 sequence (DNA): TGTGCCAGCAGTCCGGGGGCTAGCGGGACCTACGAGCAGTACTTC. Amino acid sequence: CASSPGASGTYEQYF.

A word on this clonotype: Lacking the conserved final phenylalanine or tryptophan, this CDR3 likely reflects a read error. The chain joins TRBV3-1 to TRBJ2-1; D ambiguous. The CDR3 totals 10 residues. Germline V lookup: CDR1 LGHDT, CDR2 YNNKEL (reference sequence). The V end was cut by 5 bases, the J end by 10 bases, with 6 bases between. The CDR3 reads CASSEIEQFL. The CDR3, as DNA: TGTGCCAGCAGCGAGATCGAGCAGTTCTTA.

The rearrangement joins TRBV14 to TRBJ1-2; D gene ambiguous. The CDR3 extends over 16 amino acids. CDR1 is SGHDN, CDR2 FVKESK, per germline. V lost 4 bases to trimming and J lost 1 base, with 16 bases between them. The CDR3 nucleotides are TGTGCCAGCAGCCCCAGGTGGATCGGGTATAACTATGGCTACACCTTC. Its translation is CASSPRWIGYNYGYTF.

The rearrangement links TRBV19 to TRBJ2-2, with D maybe TRBD1 (6 bases). The germline V gene has CDR1 LNHDA and CDR2 SQIVND (reference sequence). The germline V and J ends were trimmed by 4 bases and 5 bases, with 20 bases remaining between them. This CDR3 is 17 amino acids long. CDR3 in DNA: TGTGCCAGTAGTACCCCGGTGGGGACATTTGAGACCGGGGAGCTGTTTTTT. Amino acid sequence: CASSTPVGTFETGELFF.

This chain links TRBV7-3 with TRBJ1-3; a weak D match, TRBD1 (5 bases). Between the trimmed V and J ends, which lost 2 bases and 8 bases, there was a span of 19 bases. CDR3 size: 16 residues. CDR1 and CDR2 from the germline V gene are SGHTA and FQGTGA. Here the CDR3 reads CASSLADSFEGDTIYF. The CDR3 DNA reads as TGTGCCAGCAGCTTAGCAGACAGTTTTGAGGGAGACACCATATATTTT.

As concerns this clonotype: The CDR3 ends on some other residue instead of the conserved phenylalanine or tryptophan, so this is likely a read error. J is TRBJ2-5 and V is TRBV4-2; D is possibly TRBD2 (6 bases). Germline V lookup: CDR1 LGHNA, CDR2 YNFKEQ. Trimming removed 1 base at V and 3 bases at J, with 6 bases between. The CDR3 is made up of 13 amino acids. The CDR3 is CASSQAGEETQYL. The CDR3, as DNA: TGTGCCAGCAGCCAAGCGGGGGAAGAGACCCAGTACTTA.

This clonotype turned up a few times. The chain recombines TRBV30 with TRBJ2-1; 7 bases fit TRBD2. This CDR3 has 15 residues. Germline V lookup: CDR1 GTSNPN, CDR2 SVGIG (reference sequence). Trimming at V came to 4 bases and at J to 6 bases, leaving 12 bases not matched to a gene. Here the CDR3 DNA reads TGTGCCTGGAACATGGGAGGGGAGCCAGCCAATGAGCAGTTCTTC. This gives the protein CAWNMGGEPANEQFF.

J is TRBJ2-1 and V is TRBV5-1, with 7 bases that match TRBD2. CDR1 and CDR2 (germline): SGHRS, YFSETQ. The CDR3 is 16 residues long. Trimming at V came to 4 bases and at J to 5 bases, leaving 12 bases not matched to a gene. The CDR3 DNA is TGCGCCAGCAGCCCTATTGTGGCGGGAGAGGACAATGAGCAGTTCTTC. It specifies CASSPIVAGEDNEQFF.

This clonotype has ten or more counts. V and J are TRBV6-1 and TRBJ2-7, with D maybe TRBD2 (6 bases). The CDR3 has 16 amino acids. The germline CDR1 and CDR2 sequences are MNHNS and SASEGT. V was trimmed by 2 bases and J by 0 bases, leaving 14 bases between them. In DNA form, the CDR3 reads TGTGCCAGCAGTGAAATAGCGGTCCCGAGCTCCTACGAGCAGTACTTC. Translated, it gives CASSEIAVPSSYEQYF.

Only a few counts were recorded for this clonotype. The V call is TRBV25-1, the J call TRBJ2-5, with 7 bases matching TRBD2. The V gene end was trimmed by 1 base and the J gene end by 3 bases; junction bases not matched to a gene: 8. The CDR3 contains 16 residues. Germline CDR1 reads MGHDK; CDR2 reads SYGVNS. In DNA form, the CDR3 reads TGTGCCAGCAGTGAATGGGGAAATGCGGGGGAAGAGACCCAGTACTTC. The encoded protein is CASSEWGNAGEETQYF.

This clonotype was seen only a few times. This rearrangement joins TRBV4-1 to TRBJ2-3; the D is unclear. Trimming removed 3 bases at V and 1 base at J, with 11 bases between. This CDR3 is 15 amino acids long. The germline gives CDR1 MGHRA, CDR2 YSYEKL. The CDR3 is CASSHPPSGTDTQYF. CDR3 DNA: TGCGCCAGCAGCCATCCCCCGTCGGGCACAGATACGCAGTATTTT.

This clonotype was detected ten times or more. CDR3 amino acids: CASSHGQNTGELFF. The CDR3 nucleotides are TGTGCCAGCAGCCATGGACAAAACACCGGGGAGCTGTTTTTT. J is TRBJ2-2 and V is TRBV7-9; a weak D match, TRBD1 (5 bases). V lost 5 bases and J lost 2, with 9 bases in between. The length of the CDR3 is 14 residues. Germline loops: CDR1 SEHNR, CDR2 FQNEAQ (reference sequence).